What follows are 22 T cell receptor beta chains derived from one specimen sequenced in a study of blood T cell repertoires in COVID-19. Assay: immunoSEQ multiplex PCR; the TCRdb copy retains only in-frame clones and omits some. The data contain 150,000 to 160,000 clones, approximately 83% of them singletons. The sample taken for sequencing was peripheral blood. These receptors all stem from a woman between 55 and 75 years old with acute or convalescent COVID-19.

The chain carries TRBV19 and TRBJ1-1, with no clear D. This CDR3 has 14 residues. CDR1 is LNHDA and CDR2 is SQIVND in the germline V gene (reference sequence). The V gene lost 6 bases and the J gene lost 1 base, with 12 bases spanning the gap. CDR3 amino acids: CASRPIPGNTEAFF. The CDR3 coding sequence is TGTGCCAGTAGACCCATCCCAGGGAACACTGAAGCTTTCTTT.

This chain links TRBV19 with TRBJ1-4; tentatively, D is TRBD1 (6 bases). The CDR3 is 12 amino acids. V lost 7 bases to trimming and J lost 7 bases, with 10 bases between them. The V gene's germline CDR1 is LNHDA and CDR2 SQIVND (reference sequence). The CDR3 DNA follows: TGTGCCAGTACCAGGGGCCCTGAAAAACTGTTTTTT. It codes for CASTRGPEKLFF.

To note about this clone: Within the sample, other DNA sequences also encode this same CDR3. This CDR3 reads CASSLGQPNTGELFF. The DNA for the CDR3 is TGCGCCAGCAGCCTAGGACAACCTAACACCGGGGAGCTGTTTTTT. The chain joins TRBV5-1 to TRBJ2-2; a possible D gene is TRBD1 (5 bases). Trimming cost V 4 bases and J 2 bases, with 12 bases left between them. This CDR3 is built from 15 residues. Germline V CDR1 and CDR2: SGHRS, YFSETQ.

This clone was found once. The rearrangement uses TRBV30 and TRBJ1-2; 8 bases line up with TRBD1. The V segment lost 4 bases and the J segment 7 bases; nucleotides outside the gene matches: 5. Per germline, CDR1 GTSNPN and CDR2 SVGIG (reference sequence). CDR3 length: 12 residues. The CDR3 DNA follows: TGTGCCTGGACAGGGGGCTTATTTGGCTACACCTTC. This gives the protein CAWTGGLFGYTF.

This clone was seen a single time. V is TRBV29-1 and J is TRBJ1-1, with TRBD1 matching 8 bases. J gave up 2 bases and V 4 bases, and 6 bases lay outside the gene matches. The germline CDR1 and CDR2 sequences are SQVTM and ANQGSEA. The CDR3 has 14 amino acids. Here the CDR3 DNA reads TGCAGCGTTGTAGCGTCAGGGGGCAACACTGAAGCTTTCTTT. Amino acid sequence: CSVVASGGNTEAFF.

V and J are TRBV28 and TRBJ1-2; 11 bases fit TRBD1. Germline lookup yields CDR1 MDHEN and CDR2 SYDVKM. This CDR3 comprises 16 residues. V shed 2 bases, J shed 6 bases, and the junction held 8 bases outside the gene matches. CDR3 sequence: CASSLPRTGGEDGYTF. The CDR3 nucleotides read TGTGCCAGCAGTTTACCGAGGACAGGGGGCGAGGATGGCTACACCTTC.

V gene TRBV27 combines with J gene TRBJ1-2, with 12 bases fitting TRBD1. Germline trimming cut 2 bases from V and 8 bases from J; bases unmatched to any gene: 3. The germline V gene has CDR1 MNHEY and CDR2 SMNVEV (reference sequence). The CDR3 is made up of 14 amino acids. CDR3 amino acids: CASSLGGQGAGYTF. CDR3 nucleotides: TGTGCCAGCAGTTTAGGGGGACAGGGGGCGGGCTACACCTTC.

The gene calls are TRBV6-2 or TRBV6-3 and TRBJ1-2; a weak D match, TRBD1 (5 bases). V was trimmed by 5 bases and J by 1 base, leaving 5 bases between them. In germline, CDR1 is MNHEY, CDR2 SVGEGT. The CDR3 runs to 12 residues. CDR3: CASSQGNYGYTF. The CDR3 DNA reads as TGTGCCAGCAGTCAGGGTAACTATGGCTACACCTTC.

The chain couples TRBV15 to TRBJ1-2, with D unclear. The ends were cut back, 0 bases at V and 4 bases at J, with 3 bases in the middle. The CDR3 is made up of 12 amino acids. Germline-derived CDR1 and CDR2 are LNHNV and YYDKDF (reference sequence). The CDR3 nucleotides are TGTGCCACCAGCAGAGACGGCTATGGCTACACCTTC. Translating gives CATSRDGYGYTF.

The rearrangement joins TRBV27 to TRBJ1-2; perhaps TRBD1 as D (6 bases). CDR3 length: 15 residues. Per the germline V gene, CDR1 is MNHEY and CDR2 is SMNVEV (reference sequence). Trimming cost V 4 bases and J 3 bases, with 15 bases left between them. The CDR3 bases are TGTGCCAGCAGTTCTACAGGGACCCCATACTATGGCTACACCTTC. As protein: CASSSTGTPYYGYTF.

This clone has only one observation. The chain employs TRBV19 and TRBJ1-5; a weak D match, TRBD1 (5 bases). Germline CDR1 reads LNHDA; CDR2 reads SQIVND (reference sequence). The germline V and J ends were trimmed by 0 bases and 6 bases, with 6 bases remaining between them. This CDR3 is built from 13 residues. CDR3 nucleotide sequence: TGTGCCAGTAGTATAGATCAGGGTCAGCCCCAGCATTTT. This sequence encodes CASSIDQGQPQHF.

The V call is TRBV5-1, the J call TRBJ1-5; D might be TRBD1 (6 bases). CDR1 is SGHRS and CDR2 is YFSETQ in the germline V gene. This CDR3 is built from 15 residues. V dropped 4 bases and J dropped 4 bases, with 15 bases sitting between them. The CDR3 sequence: CASSPDLGQNQPQHF. DNA of the CDR3: TGCGCCAGCAGCCCGGACCTGGGACAAAATCAGCCCCAGCATTTT.

This clone has a single count. CDR3 amino acids: CASSSDRAHSNQPQHF. The CDR3 DNA follows: TGTGCCAGTAGTAGTGACAGGGCCCATAGCAATCAGCCCCAGCATTTT. V usage is TRBV19 and J usage is TRBJ1-5; 7 nucleotides agree with TRBD1. The J segment lost 0 bases and the V segment lost 4 bases, leaving 6 bases of the junction unmatched. The CDR3 spans 16 residues. Germline assignment: CDR1 LNHDA and CDR2 SQIVND (reference sequence).

This clone is a singleton in its sample. The chain is built from TRBV7-9 and TRBJ2-3; 9 nucleotides agree with TRBD2. Germline CDR1 reads SEHNR; CDR2 reads FQNEAQ (reference sequence). CDR3 length: 17 amino acids. The junction had 7 bases not matched to a gene; V was cut back by 1 base and J by 2 bases. The CDR3 reads CASSLGGLAGHTDTQYF. The DNA for the CDR3 is TGTGCCAGCAGCTTAGGGGGTCTAGCGGGGCACACAGATACGCAGTATTTT. Complete variable domain (other parts from reference TRBV7-9 and TRBJ2-3): DTGVSQNPRHKITKRGQNVTFRCDPISEHNRLYWYRQTLGQGPEFLTYFQNEAQLEKSRLLSDRFSAERPKGSFSTLEIQRTEQGDSAMYLCASSLGGLAGHTDTQYFGPGTRLTVL.

The gene calls are TRBV7-9 and TRBJ2-3; D gene ambiguous. The germline V and J ends were trimmed by 0 bases and 2 bases, with 6 bases remaining between them. Germline CDR1 and CDR2: SEHNR and FQNEAQ (reference sequence). This CDR3 is 14 amino acids long. The CDR3 is CASSLAQATDTQYF. CDR3 in DNA: TGTGCCAGCAGCTTAGCTCAGGCCACAGATACGCAGTATTTT. The variable domain in full, completed from reference TRBV7-9 and TRBJ2-3, reads DTGVSQNPRHKITKRGQNVTFRCDPISEHNRLYWYRQTLGQGPEFLTYFQNEAQLEKSRLLSDRFSAERPKGSFSTLEIQRTEQGDSAMYLCASSLAQATDTQYFGPGTRLTVL.

The J gene is TRBJ1-5, the V gene TRBV28; perhaps TRBD1 as D (5 bases). V shed 2 bases and J shed 0 bases, with 17 bases lying between them. Germline V gives CDR1 MDHEN, CDR2 SYDVKM. This CDR3 has 18 amino acids. CDR3 amino acids: CASSLPLGGGSSNQPQHF. CDR3 coding DNA: TGTGCCAGCAGTTTACCCCTCGGGGGAGGGAGTAGCAATCAGCCCCAGCATTTT.

In its sample, this clone was seen a few times. V and J are TRBV3-1 (or the pseudogene TRBV3-2) and TRBJ1-6; D may be TRBD1 (5 bases). CDR3 length equals 13 residues. V was shortened by 1 base and J by 7 bases, with 5 bases between the two germline ends. CDR1 and CDR2 from the germline V gene are LGHDT and YNNKEL (reference sequence). CDR3 loop: CASSQGTNSPLHF. CDR3 in DNA: TGTGCCAGCAGCCAAGGGACAAATTCACCCCTCCACTTT.

The rearrangement links TRBV6-6 to TRBJ2-3, with D unresolved. Between the trimmed V and J ends, which lost 8 bases and 2 bases, there was a span of 8 bases. The CDR3 consists of 12 residues. Germline CDR1 and CDR2: MNHNY and SVGAGI (reference sequence). For the CDR3, the DNA is TGTGCCAGCCGACGGGTCACAGATACGCAGTATTTT. It encodes CASRRVTDTQYF.

The rearrangement links TRBV5-1 to TRBJ2-7; no reliable D call. Germline V CDR1 and CDR2: SGHRS, YFSETQ. This CDR3 has 14 amino acids. V was cut by 0 bases and J by 0 bases, with 7 bases left in between. Here the CDR3 reads CASSLVFSSYEQYF. The CDR3, as DNA: TGCGCCAGCAGCTTGGTCTTCAGCTCCTACGAGCAGTACTTC.

The V and J genes are TRBV7-3 and TRBJ1-1; D is perhaps TRBD1 (5 bases). The germline gives CDR1 SGHTA, CDR2 FQGTGA. Trimming took 2 bases from V and 12 from J, leaving 16 bases between them. The CDR3 is 13 residues long. CDR3 bases: TGTGCCAGCAGCTTAGACGCAGGGTCGATAACTTTCTTT. This sequence encodes CASSLDAGSITFF.

The V call is TRBV15, the J call TRBJ2-5; 7 bases fit TRBD2. Germline V gene lookup returns CDR1 LNHNV and CDR2 YYDKDF (reference sequence). CDR3 length: 16 residues. V was pared by 0 bases and J by 7 bases, with 11 bases of the junction left unmatched. The CDR3 bases are TGTGCCACCAGCAGAGAGAGCGGGGCCCCCGAAGGGACCCAGTACTTC. This encodes CATSRESGAPEGTQYF.

This clone has just a few counts. The V and J genes are TRBV14 and TRBJ1-6; tentative D call: TRBD1 (6 bases). CDR3 size: 14 residues. V was clipped by 5 bases and J by 6 bases, with 11 bases between them. Germline loops: CDR1 SGHDN, CDR2 FVKESK. Here the CDR3 DNA reads TGTGCCAGCAGCAGAGGGGGAAGTAATTCACCCCTCCACTTT. It yields the protein CASSRGGSNSPLHF. The full variable domain, with the rest looked up from reference TRBV14 and TRBJ1-6, is EAGVTQFPSHSVIEKGQTVTLRCDPISGHDNLYWYRRVMGKEIKFLLHFVKESKQDESGMPNNRFLAERTGGTYSTLKVQPAELEDSGVYFCASSRGGSNSPLHFGNGTRLTVT.